This TCR beta chain was sequenced during a study of CD8 T cells in ankylosing spondylitis. TCRdb reprocessed the 5' RACE reads via MiXCR and lists one record per CDR3 protein. Seen here are 150,000 or so distinct CDR3 sequences, 30% to 35% observed once, and the top ten hold 4.5% to 6%. Findings of the study overall: Reportedly, disease-linked clones are significantly enriched in ankylosing spondylitis patients' matched synovial fluid. Earlier studies detected some motif variants in reactive arthritis synovial fluid and blood.

In germline, CDR1 is SNHLY, CDR2 FYNNEI. The V gene end was trimmed by 6 bases and the J gene end by 4 bases; junction bases not matched to a gene: 7. CDR3 length: 14 residues. Details on this clonotype: What it recognizes is unknown.

The receptor's source is a male donor with ankylosing spondylitis. The sequenced sample consisted of synovial fluid, either unsorted or a sorted T cell fraction (not recorded which). The rearrangement links TRBV2 to TRBJ1-1, with 8 positions matching TRBD1. The CDR3 region is CASRTGTGPTEAFF. CDR3 in DNA: TGTGCCAGCAGAACCGGGACAGGACCCACTGAAGCTTTCTTT.